This T cell receptor (beta chain) was documented in a study of T-cell memory formation after mild COVID-19. From germline, CDR1 is SEHNR and CDR2 FQNEAQ (reference sequence). V lost 5 bases to trimming and J lost 3 bases; unmatched junction nucleotides: 7. The CDR3 has 15 residues. Overall study findings and caveats: Pre-infection memory showed some responding clones, and this suggested that cross-reactive memory joined. CM and EM subsets held most contracting CD4+ clones; EMRA held CD8+ ones.

This clonotype was observed a handful of times. What it binds is not known. From the 5' RACE reads, TCRdb called clonotypes with MiXCR, one entry per CDR3 protein. The repertoire holds a few hundred thousand distinct CDR3 sequences, with approximately 16% as singletons. This rearrangement joins TRBV7-9 to TRBJ2-3; 8 positions match TRBD2. Material: PBMCs or a T cell subset sorted from them (not recorded which). The sequence was collected from a man younger than 35 who had mild COVID-19 (a few samples of this study predate the infection). Cell type and time point are not known. The CDR3 spells CASSHRSGETDTQYF. DNA for the CDR3: TGTGCCAGCAGCCACCGTAGCGGGGAGACAGATACGCAGTATTTT.